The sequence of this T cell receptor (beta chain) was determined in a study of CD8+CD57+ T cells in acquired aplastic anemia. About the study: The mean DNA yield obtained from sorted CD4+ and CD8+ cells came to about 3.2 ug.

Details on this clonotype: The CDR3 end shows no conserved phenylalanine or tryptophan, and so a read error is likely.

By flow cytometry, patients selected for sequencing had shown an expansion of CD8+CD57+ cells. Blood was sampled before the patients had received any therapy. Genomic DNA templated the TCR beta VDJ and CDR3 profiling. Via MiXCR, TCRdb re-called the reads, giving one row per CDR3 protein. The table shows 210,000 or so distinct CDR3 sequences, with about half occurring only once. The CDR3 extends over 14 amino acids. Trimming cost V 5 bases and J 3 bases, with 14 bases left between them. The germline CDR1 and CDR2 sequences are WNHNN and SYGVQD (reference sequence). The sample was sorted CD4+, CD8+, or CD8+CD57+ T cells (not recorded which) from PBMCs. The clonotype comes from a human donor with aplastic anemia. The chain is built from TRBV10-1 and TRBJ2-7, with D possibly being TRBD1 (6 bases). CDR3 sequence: CASSRGTGDYEQYL. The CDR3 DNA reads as TGCGCCAGCAGTAGGGGGACGGGTGACTACGAGCAGTACCTC.